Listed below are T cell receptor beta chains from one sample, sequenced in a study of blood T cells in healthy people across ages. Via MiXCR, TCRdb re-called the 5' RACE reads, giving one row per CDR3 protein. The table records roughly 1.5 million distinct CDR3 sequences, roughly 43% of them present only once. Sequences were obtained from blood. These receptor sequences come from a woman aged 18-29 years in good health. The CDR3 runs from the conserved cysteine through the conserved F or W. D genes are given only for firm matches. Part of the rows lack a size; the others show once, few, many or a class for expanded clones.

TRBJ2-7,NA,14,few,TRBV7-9,TGTGCCAGCAGCTTTGCCACCTATCCCTACGAGCAGTACTTC,CASSFATYPYEQYF
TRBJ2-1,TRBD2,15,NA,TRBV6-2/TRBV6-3,TGTGCCAGCAGATTACTAGCGGGAGGGCGGAATGAGCAGTTCTTC,CASRLLAGGRNEQFF
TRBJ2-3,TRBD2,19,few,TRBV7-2,TGTGCCAGCAGCTTAGGCGACGTGTGGTCTAGCGGGGGCACAGATACGCAGTATTTT,CASSLGDVWSSGGTDTQYF
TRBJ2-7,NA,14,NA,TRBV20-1,TGCAGTGCTAGAGAGGGGGGCTTTAGCTACGAGCAGTACTTC,CSAREGGFSYEQYF
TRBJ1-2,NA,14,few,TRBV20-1,TGCAGTGCTAGAGATCGCGCAGGGTCGCCTGGCTACACCTTC,CSARDRAGSPGYTF
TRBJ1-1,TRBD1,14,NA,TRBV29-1,TGCAGCGTTGTAGGGGGACAGGGGTCGGGGGGGGCTTTCTTT,CSVVGGQGSGGAFF
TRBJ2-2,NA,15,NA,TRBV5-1,TGCGCCAGCAGCTTGGAGGCAGCTAACACCGGGGAGCTGTTTTTT,CASSLEAANTGELFF
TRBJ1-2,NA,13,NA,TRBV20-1,TGCAGTGCCGTGGACCGATCTAACTATGGCTACACCTTC,CSAVDRSNYGYTF
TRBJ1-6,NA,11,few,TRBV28,TGTGCCAGCAGGACGAGTTCACCCCTCCACTTT,CASRTSSPLHF
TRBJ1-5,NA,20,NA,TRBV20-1,TGCAGTGCTAGAGAGAGGTGGCAGGGTGGAAAGACCTATAGCAATCAGCCCCAGCATTTT,CSARERWQGGKTYSNQPQHF
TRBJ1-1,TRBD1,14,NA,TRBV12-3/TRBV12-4,TGTGCCAGCAGTAACCGCAGGGGGGGCACTGAAGCTTTCTTT,CASSNRRGGTEAFF
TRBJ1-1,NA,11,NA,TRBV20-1,TGCAGTGCTAGAAGGGGTCCTGAAGCTTTCTTT,CSARRGPEAFF
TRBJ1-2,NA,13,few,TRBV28,TGTGCCAGCAGTCCTCTCGCTCATTGGGGCTACACCTTC,CASSPLAHWGYTF
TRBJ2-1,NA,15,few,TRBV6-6,TGTGCCAGCACCGGGCAACGGACACCCTACAATGAGCAGTTCTTC,CASTGQRTPYNEQFF
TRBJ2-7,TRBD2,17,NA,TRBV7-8,TGTGCCAGCAGCTTAGCGGCGGGGGGGACAGCCCGATACGAGCGGTACTTC,CASSLAAGGTARYERYF
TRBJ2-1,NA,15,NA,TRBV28,TGTGCCAGCAGTGATCGGTTGGAAGGGGGGAATGAGCAGTTCTTC,CASSDRLEGGNEQFF
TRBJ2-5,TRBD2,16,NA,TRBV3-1,TGTGCCAGCAGCCTGCGGTCTAGCGGGAGTGGGAAGACCCAGTACTTC,CASSLRSSGSGKTQYF
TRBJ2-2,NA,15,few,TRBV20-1,TGCAGTGCTCCGGCTGGAGAAAGATACACCGGGGAGCTGTTTTTT,CSAPAGERYTGELFF
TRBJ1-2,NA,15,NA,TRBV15,TGTGCCACCGCCGGCAGGCCCAGGACTAACTATGGCTACACCTTC,CATAGRPRTNYGYTF
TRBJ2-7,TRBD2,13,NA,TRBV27,TGTGCCAGCCCGGGACTAGCGAACTACGAGCAGTACTTC,CASPGLANYEQYF
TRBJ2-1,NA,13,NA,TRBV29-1,TGCACCGTGGGGGCACCCGCTGGGAATGAGCAGTTCTTC,CTVGAPAGNEQFF
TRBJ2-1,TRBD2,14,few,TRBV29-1,TGCAGCGCAAGGACTAGCGGGAGTACGGATGAGCAGTTCTTC,CSARTSGSTDEQFF
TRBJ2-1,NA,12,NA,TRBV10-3,TGTGCCATCAGTGAGGCGAGTTTTGAGCAGTTCTTC,CAISEASFEQFF
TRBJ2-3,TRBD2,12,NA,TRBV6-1,TGTGCCAGCAGTGGGGGGGGGAGAGAGCAGTATTTT,CASSGGGREQYF
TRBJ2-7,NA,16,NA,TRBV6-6,TGTGCCAGCAGGACCATCCGGGGGAGCTCCTACAATGAGCAGTACTTC,CASRTIRGSSYNEQYF
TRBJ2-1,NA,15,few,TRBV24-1,TGTGCCACCAGTGTGGGGGGGGCTACCTACAATGAGCAGTTCTTC,CATSVGGATYNEQFF
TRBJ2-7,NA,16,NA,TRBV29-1,TGCAGCGTTGGAGGGGGGAGGGCCTTTGGTCTCCACGAGCAGTACTTC,CSVGGGRAFGLHEQYF
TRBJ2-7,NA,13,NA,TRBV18,TGTGCCAGCTCACCGCAGTGGGGGGACGAGCAGTACTTC,CASSPQWGDEQYF
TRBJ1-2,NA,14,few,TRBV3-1,TGTGCCAGCAGCCAACATCCAGAGAACTATGGCTACACCTTC,CASSQHPENYGYTF
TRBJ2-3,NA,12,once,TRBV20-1,TGCAGTGCTCCGAGACTTGGGGATACGCAGTATTTT,CSAPRLGDTQYF
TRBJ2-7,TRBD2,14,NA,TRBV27,TGTGCCAGCAATCAAGGGACTAGCAGCTACGAGCAGTACTTC,CASNQGTSSYEQYF
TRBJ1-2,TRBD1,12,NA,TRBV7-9,TGTGCCGGCGGTGGACAGGGCTATGGCTACACCTTC,CAGGGQGYGYTF
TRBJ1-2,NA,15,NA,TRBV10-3,TGTGCCATCAGTGAGTCGATGGCAGGGCTCTATGGCTACACCTTC,CAISESMAGLYGYTF
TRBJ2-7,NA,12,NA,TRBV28,TGTGCCAGCAGGAGAACAGGGAACGAGCAGTACTTC,CASRRTGNEQYF
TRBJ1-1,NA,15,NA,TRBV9,TGTGCCAGCAGCGTAGTTCCGGGACAGAACACTGAAGCTTTCTTT,CASSVVPGQNTEAFF
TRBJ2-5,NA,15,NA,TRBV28,TGTGCCAGCGGCCCCTCCCGGCGGGCCAAAGAGACCCAGTACTTC,CASGPSRRAKETQYF
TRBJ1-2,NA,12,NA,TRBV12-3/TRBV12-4,TGTGCCAGCAGATTGGGGCCTTATGGCTACACCTTC,CASRLGPYGYTF
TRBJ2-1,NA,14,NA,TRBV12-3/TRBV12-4,TGTGCCAGCACCATTGCGTCGCGGGACGAGACCCAGTTCTTC,CASTIASRDETQFF
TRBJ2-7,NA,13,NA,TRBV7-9,TGTGCCAGTGTCGACAGGGACTACAATGAGCAGTACTTC,CASVDRDYNEQYF
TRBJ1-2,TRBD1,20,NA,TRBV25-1,TGTGCCAGCAGTGAATCCCGAGGGGACAGCCTTGCGTTAGGAAGCTATGGCTACACCTTC,CASSESRGDSLALGSYGYTF
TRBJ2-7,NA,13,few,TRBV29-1,TGCAGCGTTGTTGGGATCCTCTCCTACGAGCAGTACTTC,CSVVGILSYEQYF
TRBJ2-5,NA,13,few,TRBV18,TGTGCCAGCTCACCACCGATGACAGAGACCCAGTACTTC,CASSPPMTETQYF
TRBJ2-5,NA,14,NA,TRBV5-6,TGTGCCAGCAGCAGGATGGACAGTGAAGAGACCCAGTACTTC,CASSRMDSEETQYF
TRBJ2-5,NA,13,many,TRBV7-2,TGTGCCAGCAGCGCCCTTGGTAATCCGACCCAGTACTTC,CASSALGNPTQYF
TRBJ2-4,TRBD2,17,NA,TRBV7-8,TGTGCCAGCAGCACCCGACTAGCGGGATTAGCCAAAAACATTCAGTACTTC,CASSTRLAGLAKNIQYF
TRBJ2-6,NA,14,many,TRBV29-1,TGCAGCGTTGCGCGAGGTTCTGGGGCCAACGTCCTGACTTTC,CSVARGSGANVLTF
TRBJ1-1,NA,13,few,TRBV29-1,TGCAGCGTTGAGGAGCACGGCAGGCCCTCAGCTTTCTTT,CSVEEHGRPSAFF
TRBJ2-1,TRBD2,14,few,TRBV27,TGTGCCAGCAGTCCAGCGGGAGCCTACAATGAGCAGTTCTTC,CASSPAGAYNEQFF
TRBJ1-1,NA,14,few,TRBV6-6,TGTGCCAGCAGTTACGGGGGGACGGGCACTGAAGCTTTCTTT,CASSYGGTGTEAFF
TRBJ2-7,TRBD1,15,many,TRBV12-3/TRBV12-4,TGTGCCAGCAGTCTCTTCGGACAGGGTAGATACGAGCAGTACTTC,CASSLFGQGRYEQYF
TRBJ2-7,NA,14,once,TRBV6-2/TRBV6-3,TGTGCCAGCAGTTACCGGCTAGCGTCCTACGAGCAGTACTTC,CASSYRLASYEQYF
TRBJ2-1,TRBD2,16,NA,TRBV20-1,TGCAGTGCTAGAGATGGAGGACTAGCGGGAATCAATGAGCAGTTCTTC,CSARDGGLAGINEQFF
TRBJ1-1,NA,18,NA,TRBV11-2,TGTGCCAGCAGCTTAGCAGGCCTTATGGCCCCCATGAACACTGAAGCTTTCTTT,CASSLAGLMAPMNTEAFF
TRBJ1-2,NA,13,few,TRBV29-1,TGCAGCGTCACTCAGACAGCTTACTATGGCTACACCTTC,CSVTQTAYYGYTF
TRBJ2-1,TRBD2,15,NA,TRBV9,TGTGCCAGCAGCGGCAGCGGGGGGGATTACAATGAGCAGTTCTTC,CASSGSGGDYNEQFF
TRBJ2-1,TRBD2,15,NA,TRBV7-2,TGTGCCGGCACCACAGCCGGGGGGGCGTACAATGAGCAGTTCTTC,CAGTTAGGAYNEQFF
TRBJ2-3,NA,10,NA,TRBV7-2,TGTGCCAGCAGCCTTAAGCCGCAGTATTTT,CASSLKPQYF
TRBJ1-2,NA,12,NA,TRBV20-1,TGCACCCCACCGGACCCAACTGAGGGCTACACCTTC,CTPPDPTEGYTF
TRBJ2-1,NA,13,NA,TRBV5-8,TGTGCCAGCAGCCGGGGACTGTTATCTCAGCAGTTCTTC,CASSRGLLSQQFF
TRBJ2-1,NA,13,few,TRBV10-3,TGTGCCACCGCCCACAACTCCTACAATGAGCAGTTCTTC,CATAHNSYNEQFF